The rows below give T cell receptor beta chains drawn from one sample of a study of Graves' ophthalmopathy and Graves' hyperthyroidism. TCRdb recomputed calls from the multiplex PCR reads with MiXCR, one row per CDR3 protein. The repertoire holds about 500,000 distinct CDR3 sequences, with about two fifths as singletons. Sequenced material: peripheral blood or thyroid tissue (not recorded which). The receptors here all came from an adult man with Graves' hyperthyroidism. Each CDR3 is given with its conserved first and last residue. D genes are given only for firm matches. Clone size is not always given. Where it is, it says once, few, many or a class for expanded clones.

TRBV20-1	TRBJ2-1	TRBD1	few	CSAVGQGVEDEQFF	TGCAGTGCTGTCGGACAGGGGGTTGAGGATGAGCAGTTCTTC
TRBV10-3	TRBJ2-7	-	many	CAIRPDGPYEQYF	TGTGCCATCAGACCGGACGGACCCTACGAGCAGTACTTC
TRBV10-1	TRBJ2-1	TRBD2	many	CASSDFASGRESEQFF	TGCGCCAGCAGTGATTTCGCTAGCGGGAGAGAATCTGAGCAGTTCTTC
TRBV20-1	TRBJ2-3	TRBD1	few	CSASEGGQLTDTQYF	TGCAGTGCCAGCGAAGGGGGACAGCTAACAGATACGCAGTATTTT
TRBV5-1	TRBJ2-7	TRBD1	many	CASSRTAQGAYEQYF	TGCGCCAGCAGCCGCACTGCCCAGGGGGCCTACGAGCAGTACTTC
TRBV7-9	TRBJ1-2	-	many	CASSSRVGTGYGYTF	TGTGCCAGCAGCTCCCGAGTGGGGACGGGCTATGGCTACACCTTC
TRBV29-1	TRBJ2-5	-	many	CSVETETQYF	TGCAGCGTTGAGACCGAGACCCAGTACTTC
TRBV7-9	TRBJ1-1	-	few	CASSLERERGEQFF	TGTGCCAGCAGCTTAGAGCGGGAGAGGGGTGAGCAGTTCTTT
TRBV24-1	TRBJ2-7	TRBD2	-	CATSDPSAGDPFEQYF	TGTGCCACCAGTGATCCAAGCGCGGGGGACCCGTTTGAGCAGTACTTC
TRBV9	TRBJ2-1	TRBD2	-	CASSVVTGGINEQFF	TGTGCCAGCAGCGTAGTAACGGGAGGAATCAATGAGCAGTTCTTC
TRBV24-1	TRBJ2-1	TRBD1	-	CATSAGTGGPSSYNEQFF	TGTGCCACCAGTGCCGGGACAGGGGGCCCGAGCTCCTACAATGAGCAGTTCTTC
TRBV29-1	TRBJ1-1	-	many	CSVDTGRTEAFF	TGCAGCGTTGACACAGGGCGAACGGAGGCTTTCTTT
TRBV20-1	TRBJ1-1	-	-	CSASGLAGANTEAFF	TGCAGTGCTAGCGGACTAGCGGGAGCGAACACTGAAGCTTTCTTT
TRBV7-2	TRBJ2-7	TRBD1	many	CASSDTGGLYEQYF	TGTGCCAGCAGCGACACAGGGGGCCTCTACGAGCAGTACTTC
TRBV4-2	TRBJ2-7	-	-	CASSQALVAGTPYEQYF	TGTGCCAGCAGCCAAGCCCTAGTGGCAGGGACTCCCTACGAGCAGTACTTC
TRBV27	TRBJ2-5	-	-	CASSLFVGTYQETQYF	TGTGCCAGCAGTTTATTTGTCGGGACTTACCAAGAGACCCAGTACTTC
TRBV5-1	TRBJ2-7	TRBD1	many	CASSANRGRNSYEQYF	TGCGCCAGCAGCGCGAACAGGGGCCGAAACTCCTACGAGCAGTACTTC
TRBV29-1	TRBJ2-3	TRBD2	-	CSGVSGSSTDTQYF	TGCAGCGGAGTTAGCGGGAGTAGCACAGATACGCAGTATTTT
TRBV6-5	TRBJ1-6	-	many	CASSRGSNSPLHF	TGTGCCAGCTCGCGGGGATCTAATTCACCCCTCCACTTT
TRBV28	TRBJ1-1	-	many	CASSFGVGETEAFF	TGTGCCAGCAGTTTCGGTGTAGGGGAGACTGAAGCTTTCTTT
TRBV10-2	TRBJ1-1	-	-	CASSRSQEDTEAFF	TGTGCCAGCTCACGTTCGCAAGAGGACACTGAAGCTTTCTTT
TRBV20-1	TRBJ1-1	-	many	CSARWAGLLNTEAFF	TGCAGTGCTAGATGGGCAGGTCTTCTGAACACTGAAGCTTTCTTT
TRBV24-1	TRBJ1-5	TRBD1	-	CATSERGTGPRNQPQHF	TGTGCCACCAGTGAACGGGGGACAGGGCCACGCAATCAGCCCCAGCATTTT
TRBV18	TRBJ1-2	-	few	CASSPARDSEYGYTF	TGTGCCAGCTCACCTGCTCGAGACAGCGAATATGGCTACACCTTC
TRBV6-5	TRBJ2-5	TRBD1	-	CASSARGRGSETQYF	TGTGCCAGCAGTGCTAGGGGGCGTGGGTCAGAGACCCAGTACTTC
TRBV9	TRBJ1-2	-	many	CASSPTTF	TGTGCCAGCAGCCCTACCACCTTC
TRBV2	TRBJ2-5	-	-	CASSPDRPQQETQYF	TGTGCCAGCAGTCCAGACAGGCCCCAACAAGAGACCCAGTACTTC
TRBV15	TRBJ2-1	-	few	CATSRDHGGNEQFF	TGTGCCACCAGCAGAGATCACGGGGGAAATGAGCAGTTCTTC
TRBV2	TRBJ1-4	-	many	CASRRTATNEKLFF	TGTGCCAGCCGGCGGACGGCAACTAATGAAAAACTGTTTTTT
TRBV2	TRBJ2-3	-	once	CASSEVGRNTDTQYF	TGTGCCAGCAGTGAAGTTGGCAGGAACACAGATACGCAGTATTTT
TRBV7-4	TRBJ2-5	-	-	CASSLAGQGRNQPQYF	TGTGCCAGCAGCTTAGCGGGGCAGGGCCGCAATCAGCCCCAGTACTTC
TRBV6-5	TRBJ1-1	TRBD1	many	CASSYNRGHTEAFF	TGTGCCAGCAGTTACAACAGGGGGCATACTGAAGCTTTCTTT
TRBV7-9	TRBJ2-7	-	-	CASSLEQDSSYEQYF	TGTGCCAGCAGCTTAGAACAGGACAGCTCCTACGAGCAGTACTTC
TRBV7-8	TRBJ2-7	-	many	CASSRNRGPEQYF	TGTGCCAGCAGCCGAAACCGAGGGCCCGAGCAGTACTTC
TRBV20-1	TRBJ2-1	TRBD2	-	CSARLAGVLDEQFF	TGCAGTGCTAGACTAGCGGGAGTGTTGGATGAGCAGTTCTTC
TRBV4-2	TRBJ2-5	TRBD2	-	CASSQPGTSGRRETQYF	TGTGCCAGCAGCCAACCCGGGACTAGCGGGAGGCGGGAGACCCAGTACTTC
TRBV10-3	TRBJ2-5	-	-	CAISEGTEGETQYF	TGTGCCATCAGTGAAGGGACCGAAGGAGAGACCCAGTACTTC
TRBV7-2	TRBJ2-6	TRBD2	-	CASSFDSGGANVLTF	TGTGCCAGCAGCTTCGATAGCGGGGGGGCCAACGTCCTGACTTTC
TRBV29-1	TRBJ2-7	TRBD2	-	CSLGSGSGYEQYF	TGCAGCTTGGGTAGCGGGAGTGGATACGAGCAGTACTTC
TRBV5-8	TRBJ1-6	-	many	CASSPGGSMDSPLHF	TGTGCCAGCAGCCCCGGGGGCAGTATGGATTCACCCCTCCACTTT
TRBV5-5	TRBJ2-3	-	-	CASSLLGGRDTQYF	TGCGCCAGCAGCTTGTTAGGAGGTCGCGATACGCAGTATTTT
TRBV3-1	TRBJ1-2	TRBD1	few	CASSSGGRGGYTF	TGTGCCAGCAGCTCAGGGGGGCGAGGTGGCTACACCTTC
TRBV4-1	TRBJ2-7	-	many	CASSQEYQGSYEQYF	TGCGCCAGCAGCCAAGAGTACCAGGGTTCCTACGAGCAGTACTTC
TRBV10-3	TRBJ2-7	-	-	CASSRRDAEQYF	TGTGCCAGCAGCCGTAGGGACGCCGAGCAGTACTTC
TRBV28	TRBJ2-7	TRBD2	few	CASSLRAGGAVDYEQYF	TGTGCCAGCAGTTTGAGGGCCGGGGGGGCCGTCGACTACGAGCAGTACTTC
TRBV7-9	TRBJ2-1	-	-	CASSLEMGPQDSYNEQFF	TGTGCCAGCAGCTTAGAGATGGGCCCCCAGGACTCCTACAATGAGCAGTTCTTC
TRBV2	TRBJ2-2	TRBD2	once	CASSEPLLAGAPGELFF	TGTGCCAGCAGTGAGCCCTTACTAGCGGGAGCCCCCGGGGAGCTGTTTTTT
TRBV14	TRBJ2-7	TRBD1	many	CASSQQGESFPEQYF	TGTGCCAGCAGCCAACAGGGGGAGAGCTTCCCCGAGCAGTACTTC
TRBV12-3/TRBV12-4	TRBJ1-1	-	few	CASSLNEGLATEAFF	TGTGCCAGCAGTTTGAATGAGGGGTTGGCCACTGAAGCTTTCTTT
TRBV18	TRBJ1-2	TRBD1	-	CASSPGTGSRYTF	TGTGCCAGCTCACCGGGGACAGGGAGTCGCTACACCTTC
TRBV29-1	TRBJ2-6	TRBD2	-	CSVASGISNEQFSGANVLTF	TGCAGCGTCGCTAGCGGGATTAGCAATGAGCAGTTCTCTGGGGCCAACGTCCTGACTTTC
TRBV6-6	TRBJ2-7	-	many	CATQALYEQYF	TGTGCCACTCAGGCCCTCTACGAGCAGTACTTC
TRBV7-7	TRBJ1-4	-	many	CASSFYQGRLGEKLFF	TGTGCTAGCAGCTTCTATCAAGGGAGATTGGGGGAAAAACTGTTTTTT
TRBV12-3/TRBV12-4	TRBJ2-3	TRBD1	-	CASSPRQGVADTQYF	TGTGCCAGCAGCCCGAGACAGGGGGTTGCAGATACGCAGTATTTT
TRBV24-1	TRBJ1-3	-	-	CASSPFGGSLSSGNTIYF	TGTGCCAGCTCACCCTTCGGAGGGTCCTTAAGCTCTGGAAACACCATATATTTT